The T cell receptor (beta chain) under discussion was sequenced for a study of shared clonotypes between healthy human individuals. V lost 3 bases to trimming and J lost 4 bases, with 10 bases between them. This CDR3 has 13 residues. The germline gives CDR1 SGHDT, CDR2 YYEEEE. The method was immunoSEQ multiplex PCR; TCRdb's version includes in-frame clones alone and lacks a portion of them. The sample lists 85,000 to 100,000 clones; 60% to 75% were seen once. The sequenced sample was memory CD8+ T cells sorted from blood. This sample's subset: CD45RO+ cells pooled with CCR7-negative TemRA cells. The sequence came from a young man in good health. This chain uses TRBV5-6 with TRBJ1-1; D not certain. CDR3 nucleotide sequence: TGTGCCAGCAGCTACGCCTCCGGCACTGAAGCTTTCTTT. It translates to CASSYASGTEAFF.